This T cell receptor (beta chain) originates from a study of T cell responses to AZD1222 COVID-19 vaccine. The study, taken as a whole, reports: Seropositive status at baseline applied to only a handful of AZD1222 recipients.

J was trimmed by 1 base and V by 0 bases; bases with no gene match: 2. From germline, CDR1 is MNHEY and CDR2 SVGEGT. The CDR3 runs to 15 residues. Clones were read by immunoSEQ multiplex PCR, and TCRdb kept only the in-frame ones, dropping some. The data show roughly 140,000 clones, with roughly 92% seen just once and about a tenth held by the top ten. Comment on this clone: The antigen is not known.

This material consisted of peripheral blood, taken 28 days after the second AZD1222 dose. This chain connects TRBV6-2 or TRBV6-3 to TRBJ1-1; TRBD1 matches at 7 bases. The receptor was isolated from an adult who received the AZD1222 COVID-19 vaccine. The CDR3 region has the DNA TGTGCCAGCAGTTACTCGTCAGGGGGGAACACTGAAGCTTTCTTT. It codes for CASSYSSGGNTEAFF.